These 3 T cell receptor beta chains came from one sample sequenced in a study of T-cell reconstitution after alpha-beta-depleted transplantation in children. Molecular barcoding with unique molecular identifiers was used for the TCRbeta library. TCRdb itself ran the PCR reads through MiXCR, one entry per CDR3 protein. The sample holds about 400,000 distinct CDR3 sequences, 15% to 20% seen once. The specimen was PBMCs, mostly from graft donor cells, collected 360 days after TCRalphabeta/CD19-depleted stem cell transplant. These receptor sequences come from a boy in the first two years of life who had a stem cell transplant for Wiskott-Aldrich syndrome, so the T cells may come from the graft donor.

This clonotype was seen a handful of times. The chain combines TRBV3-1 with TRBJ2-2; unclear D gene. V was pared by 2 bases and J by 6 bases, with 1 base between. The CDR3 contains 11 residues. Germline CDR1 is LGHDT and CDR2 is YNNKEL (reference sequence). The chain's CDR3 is CASSQSGELFF. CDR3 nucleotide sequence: TGTGCCAGCAGCCAATCCGGGGAGCTGTTTTTT.

The CDR3 sequence is CATSRVGRGGHTDTQYF. CDR3 DNA: TGTGCCACCAGCAGAGTAGGTCGAGGTGGTCACACAGATACGCAGTATTTT. The rearrangement uses TRBV15 and TRBJ2-3; unclear D gene. This CDR3 spans 17 amino acids. From germline, CDR1 is LNHNV and CDR2 YYDKDF (reference sequence). V shed 1 base and J shed 2 bases, with 16 bases lying between them.

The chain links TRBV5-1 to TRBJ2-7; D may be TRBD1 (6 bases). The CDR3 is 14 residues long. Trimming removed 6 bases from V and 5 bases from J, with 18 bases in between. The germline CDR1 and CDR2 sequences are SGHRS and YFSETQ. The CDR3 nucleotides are TGCGCCAGCACATCTAAAGGGGGATGGAACGAGCAGTACTTC. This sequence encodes CASTSKGGWNEQYF.